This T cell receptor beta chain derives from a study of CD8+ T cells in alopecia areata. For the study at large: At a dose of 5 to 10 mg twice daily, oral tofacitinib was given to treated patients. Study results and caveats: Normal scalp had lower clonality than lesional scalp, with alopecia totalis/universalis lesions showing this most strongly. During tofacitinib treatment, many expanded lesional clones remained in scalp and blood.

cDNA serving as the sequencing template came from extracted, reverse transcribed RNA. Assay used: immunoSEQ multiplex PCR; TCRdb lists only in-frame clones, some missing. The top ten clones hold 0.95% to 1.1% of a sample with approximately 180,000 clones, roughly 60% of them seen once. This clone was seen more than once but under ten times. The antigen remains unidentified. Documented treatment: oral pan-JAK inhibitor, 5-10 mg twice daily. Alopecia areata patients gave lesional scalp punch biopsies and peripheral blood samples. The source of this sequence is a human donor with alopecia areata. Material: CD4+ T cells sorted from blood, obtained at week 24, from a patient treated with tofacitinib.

Here the CDR3 reads CASSQDADHRVPCETQYF. The CDR3 bases are TGCGCCAGCAGCCAAGATGCCGATCACAGGGTTCCGTGTGAGACCCAGTACTTC. V usage is TRBV4-3 and J usage is TRBJ2-5; tentative D call: TRBD1 (6 bases). V was cut by 0 bases and J by 5 bases, with 22 bases left in between. Germline CDR1 reads LGHNA; CDR2 reads YSLEER. This CDR3 has 18 amino acids.